The TCR beta chain described here comes from a study of cytomegalovirus exposure and HLA in healthy donors. Study-wide results and limits: Presence/absence analyses assumed roughly uniform sequencing depth across donors, which may not hold.

The PCR used 60 Vbeta and 13 Jbeta primers. Assay: immunoSEQ multiplex PCR; the TCRdb copy retains only in-frame clones and omits some. The sample holds about 140,000 clones, about four fifths seen once. Germline CDR1 reads SEHNR; CDR2 reads FQNEAQ (reference sequence). This CDR3 region has 15 residues. On this clone itself: Antigen specificity is unknown. Germline is not matched at one junction end, which may reflect a read error.

The chain joins TRBV7-9 to TRBJ1-4; TRBD1 matches 7 bases. The material sequenced was PBMCs. The clonotype was recovered from a man aged 25-40 years in good health. The CDR3 protein is CSSSRQGVANEKLFF. The CDR3, as DNA: TGTTCCAGCAGCCGACAGGGTGTTGCTAATGAAAAACTGTTTTTT.